Each of the 21 T cell receptor beta chains below was sequenced from the same sample in a study of blood T cell repertoires in COVID-19. This table comes from immunoSEQ multiplex PCR, and its TCRdb copy is limited to in-frame clones, with some not included. The sample has some 110,000 clones, approximately 90% seen once. Material: peripheral blood. The receptors were sampled from a man aged 40-55 years with acute or convalescent COVID-19.

The J gene is TRBJ2-3, the V gene TRBV6-2 or TRBV6-3, with TRBD2 matching over 11 bases. Per the germline V gene, CDR1 is MNHEY and CDR2 is SVGEGT. CDR3 length: 15 amino acids. V gave up 3 bases and J gave up 4 bases; unmatched junction bases: 3. As DNA, the CDR3 is TGTGCCAGCAGTTATGTAGCGGGAGGGGCAGATACGCAGTATTTT. Protein: CASSYVAGGADTQYF.

This chain connects TRBV11-2 to TRBJ2-7; D is possibly TRBD1 (6 bases). Trimming took off 0 bases at V and 4 bases at J, with 13 bases between the two ends. Germline CDR1 is SGHAT and CDR2 is FQNNGV. The CDR3 extends over 15 amino acids. CDR3 in amino acids: CASSLDRGVPYEQYF. The CDR3 region has the DNA TGTGCCAGCAGCTTAGACAGGGGTGTCCCTTACGAGCAGTACTTC.

The chain recombines TRBV19 with TRBJ1-1; 7 bases are shared with TRBD1. Germline V gives CDR1 LNHDA, CDR2 SQIVND (reference sequence). Unmatched junction bases numbered 9, after V lost 5 bases and J lost 0 bases. CDR3 length: 16 amino acids. CDR3 sequence (DNA): TGTGCCAGTAGTCCCCTGGCAGGGGGGTTGAACACTGAAGCTTTCTTT. Residues: CASSPLAGGLNTEAFF.

The J gene is TRBJ1-2, the V gene TRBV6-5; 7 positions agree with TRBD1. The germline V gene has CDR1 MNHEY and CDR2 SVGAGI. CDR3 length equals 13 residues. The J segment lost 3 bases and the V segment lost 6 bases, leaving 4 bases of the junction unmatched. The CDR3 spells CASRRDRDYGYTF. CDR3 nucleotide sequence: TGTGCCAGCAGACGAGACAGGGACTATGGCTACACCTTC.

The rearrangement links TRBV30 to TRBJ1-3; unclear D gene. The CDR3 runs 15 residues. With 0 bases removed from V and 0 bases from J, the gap between germline ends came to 9 bases. Germline lookup yields CDR1 GTSNPN and CDR2 SVGIG (reference sequence). CDR3 protein: CAWSVTRLSGNTIYF. CDR3 DNA: TGTGCCTGGAGTGTAACCAGACTCTCTGGAAACACCATATATTTT.

V gene TRBV27 combines with J gene TRBJ2-1, with 10 positions matching TRBD1. CDR3 length equals 16 residues. Per the germline V gene, CDR1 is MNHEY and CDR2 is SMNVEV (reference sequence). V trimming: 5 bases; J trimming: 2 bases; junction bases outside the gene matches: 6. CDR3 residues: CASSPGTGAPYNEQFF. CDR3 bases: TGTGCCAGCAGTCCAGGGACAGGGGCCCCCTACAATGAGCAGTTCTTC.

This chain joins TRBV7-2 and TRBJ1-6; D remains ambiguous. The germline CDR1 and CDR2 sequences are SGHTA and FQGNSA. Trimming removed 3 bases from V and 10 bases from J, with 13 bases in between. This CDR3 has 14 residues. DNA of the CDR3: TGTGCCAGCAGCTTCGAGGGAAGTAGATCACCCCTCCACTTT. Its translation is CASSFEGSRSPLHF.

The table lists this clone with a count of one. The V call is TRBV30, the J call TRBJ1-6; TRBD1 is a possible D gene (5 bases). V lost 1 base, J lost 14 bases, and 18 bases lay in between. The CDR3 has 14 residues. Per the germline V gene, CDR1 is GTSNPN and CDR2 is SVGIG (reference sequence). The CDR3 region is CAWSGGRALYSLHF. CDR3 coding DNA: TGTGCCTGGAGTGGTGGCAGGGCGCTCTATTCCCTCCACTTT.

J is TRBJ1-6 and V is TRBV27; no firm D call. CDR3 length: 17 residues. CDR1 MNHEY and CDR2 SMNVEV come from the germline V gene (reference sequence). Trimming left V 2 bases short and J 6 bases short, with 17 bases between. The DNA of the CDR3 is TGTGCCAGCAGTTTAACACACGACATTAATAGTAATTCACCCCTCCACTTT. This translates into CASSLTHDINSNSPLHF.

V gene TRBV2 combines with J gene TRBJ2-1; TRBD2 is a possible D gene (5 bases). The CDR3 totals 13 residues. Trimming removed 4 bases at V and 3 bases at J, with 7 bases between. Per germline, CDR1 SNHLY and CDR2 FYNNEI. CDR3 sequence (DNA): TGTGCCAGCAGTGGCGGAGGCTACAATGAGCAGTTCTTC. Protein product: CASSGGGYNEQFF. Full variable domain (missing parts from reference TRBV2 and TRBJ2-1): EPEVTQTPSHQVTQMGQEVILRCVPISNHLYFYWYRQILGQKVEFLVSFYNNEISEKSEIFDDQFSVERPDGSNFTLKIRSTKLEDSAMYFCASSGGGYNEQFFGPGTRLTVL.

The chain uses TRBV7-2 and TRBJ1-1; D uncertain. The V end lost 5 bases, the J end lost 5 bases, and 9 bases lay between the germline ends. Per the germline V gene, CDR1 is SGHTA and CDR2 is FQGNSA. The CDR3 contains 12 residues. The CDR3 here is CASSRLETEAFF. The CDR3 bases are TGTGCCAGCAGCCGGTTAGAGACTGAAGCTTTCTTT.

In DNA form, the CDR3 reads TGCGCCAGCAGCCAAGTTGGGAGTTCCTACGAGCAGTACTTC. It specifies CASSQVGSSYEQYF. V usage is TRBV4-1 and J usage is TRBJ2-7; D is possibly TRBD2 (5 bases). The CDR3 totals 14 residues. Per germline, CDR1 MGHRA and CDR2 YSYEKL. Trimming cost V 1 base and J 1 base, with 8 bases left between them.

This clone was detected only once. This chain connects TRBV6-2 or TRBV6-3 to TRBJ1-1; D is perhaps TRBD1 (6 bases). This CDR3 has 15 amino acids. Per germline, CDR1 MNHEY and CDR2 SVGEGT. Trimming removed 2 bases at V and 3 bases at J, with 13 bases between. The CDR3 sequence: CASSYGQGWHTEAFF. CDR3 nucleotide sequence: TGTGCCAGCAGTTACGGCCAGGGGTGGCACACTGAAGCTTTCTTT.

CDR3 in amino acids: CASTSDRSNNSPLHF. CDR3 in DNA: TGTGCCAGCACCAGCGACCGAAGTAATAATTCACCCCTCCACTTT. The rearrangement links TRBV2 to TRBJ1-6; D uncertain. Germline-derived CDR1 and CDR2 are SNHLY and FYNNEI. Trimming cost V 7 bases and J 5 bases, with 15 bases left between them. The CDR3 contains 15 residues.

The chain carries TRBV19 and TRBJ2-5, with no clear D. Looked up from germline, CDR1 is LNHDA and CDR2 is SQIVND (reference sequence). CDR3 length: 12 residues. V was pared by 1 base and J by 5 bases, with 5 bases between. CDR3 nucleotides: TGTGCCAGTAGTATAGGAGGCGAGACCCAGTACTTC. It translates to CASSIGGETQYF.

This clone was observed a few times. V gene TRBV7-9 combines with J gene TRBJ2-5; the match to TRBD1 covers 9 bases. Germline V gene data show CDR1 as SEHNR and CDR2 as FQNEAQ (reference sequence). The CDR3 spans 15 residues. V lost 1 base, J lost 5 bases, and 5 bases stayed unmatched. The CDR3 region has the DNA TGTGCCAGCAGCTTAGGGGACAGGGATCTGGAGACCCAGTACTTC. Encoded protein: CASSLGDRDLETQYF.

The chain has TRBV19 and TRBJ2-2, with D perhaps matching TRBD1 (5 bases). V was pared by 1 base and J by 0 bases, with 9 bases between. Germline loops: CDR1 LNHDA, CDR2 SQIVND (reference sequence). This CDR3 is 16 amino acids long. CDR3 protein: CASSIVRDPNTGELFF. Here the CDR3 DNA reads TGTGCCAGTAGTATAGTCAGGGATCCGAACACCGGGGAGCTGTTTTTT.

This clone showed up just once. V gene TRBV3-1 (or the pseudogene TRBV3-2) combines with J gene TRBJ1-2; TRBD1 is a possible D gene (6 bases). The CDR3 contains 13 residues. CDR1 LGHDT and CDR2 YNNKEL come from the germline V gene (reference sequence). V was pared by 4 bases and J by 4 bases, with 10 bases between. The CDR3 is CASSLQGPYGYTF. CDR3 in DNA: TGTGCCAGCAGCCTACAGGGTCCCTATGGCTACACCTTC.

This chain connects TRBV23-1 to TRBJ2-4; no firm D call. TRBV23-1 is classed as an ORF, of uncertain function. The V end lost 0 bases, the J end lost 4 bases, and 10 bases lay between the germline ends. This CDR3 comprises 15 residues. The CDR3 is CASSQSPRHKNIQYF. As DNA, the CDR3 is TGCGCCAGCAGTCAATCGCCCAGACATAAAAACATTCAGTACTTC.

The V and J genes are TRBV27 and TRBJ2-3, with D uncertain. Looked up from germline, CDR1 is MNHEY and CDR2 is SMNVEV (reference sequence). CDR3 length equals 14 residues. Trimming stripped 2 bases from V and 2 bases from J, with 8 bases between. As DNA, the CDR3 is TGTGCCAGCAGTTTACGGTACCCCACAGATACGCAGTATTTT. The encoded protein is CASSLRYPTDTQYF.

This rearrangement joins TRBV20-1 to TRBJ1-1; 9 bases match TRBD1. Trimming removed 3 bases from V and 1 base from J; junction bases left unmatched: 3. Germline V gene sequence: CDR1 DFQATT, CDR2 SNEGSKA (reference sequence). This CDR3 has 14 residues. The CDR3 sequence: CSASDRGRNTEAFF. For the CDR3, the DNA is TGCAGTGCTAGTGACAGGGGGAGGAACACTGAAGCTTTCTTT.